Here is one T cell receptor (beta chain) with its context. Generated by immunoSEQ multiplex PCR, the TCRdb table keeps only in-frame clones and is missing some. The profile covers under 80,000 clones, with around 97% appearing a single time and 0.21% taken by the ten largest. This entry belongs to a study of technical replicates of blood from a handful of donors. From germline, CDR1 is SGHDT and CDR2 YYEEEE. V was clipped by 1 base and J by 7 bases, with 7 bases between them. The CDR3 is made up of 12 amino acids. Sequencing was performed on T cells isolated from PBMCs. The clonotype was recovered from a human donor in good health. The J gene is TRBJ2-3, the V gene TRBV5-6; D not resolved. In DNA form, the CDR3 reads TGTGCCAGCAGCTTGTCCTCGTATACGCAGTATTTT. Amino acids: CASSLSSYTQYF. The complete variable domain, with remaining parts taken from reference TRBV5-6 and TRBJ2-3, reads DAGVTQSPTHLIKTRGQQVTLRCSPKSGHDTVSWYQQALGQGPQFIFQYYEEEERQRGNFPDRFSGHQFPNYSSELNVNALLLGDSALYLCASSLSSYTQYFGPGTRLTVL.